The clone carrying this T cell receptor beta chain was seen at least ten times. Its antigen is not known. The data originate from a study of Graves' ophthalmopathy and Graves' hyperthyroidism. General observations from the study: A 13-signature model separated ophthalmopathy from stable hyperthyroidism, about 88% sensitivity, just over 80% specificity. In blood appeared most of the expanded thyroid clonotypes whose frequency exceeded 0.001.

Germline CDR1 reads GTSNPN; CDR2 reads SVGIG (reference sequence). With V trimmed by 3 bases and J by 7 bases, 6 bases remained unmatched. The CDR3 has 15 residues. The authors amplified TCR beta CDR3 regions, and they did so from RNA transcripts for repertoire sequencing. The workflow started with a first-round RT-PCR run with HTBI primers and then moved on to a second-round multiplex PCR. TCRdb reanalysed the multiplex PCR reads using MiXCR and keeps one entry per CDR3 protein. Altogether approximately 210,000 distinct CDR3 sequences are present, less than 30% being singletons, with the ten largest covering approximately 9%.

The specimen sequenced was peripheral blood. The TCR sequence derives from a man between 50 and 59 years old with Graves' ophthalmopathy. The chain is built from TRBV30 and TRBJ2-5; the match to TRBD2 covers 15 bases. CDR3 sequence (DNA): TGTGCCTGGAGCGCCCCGGGACTAGCGGGAGGGACCCAGTACTTC. Its protein product is CAWSAPGLAGGTQYF.